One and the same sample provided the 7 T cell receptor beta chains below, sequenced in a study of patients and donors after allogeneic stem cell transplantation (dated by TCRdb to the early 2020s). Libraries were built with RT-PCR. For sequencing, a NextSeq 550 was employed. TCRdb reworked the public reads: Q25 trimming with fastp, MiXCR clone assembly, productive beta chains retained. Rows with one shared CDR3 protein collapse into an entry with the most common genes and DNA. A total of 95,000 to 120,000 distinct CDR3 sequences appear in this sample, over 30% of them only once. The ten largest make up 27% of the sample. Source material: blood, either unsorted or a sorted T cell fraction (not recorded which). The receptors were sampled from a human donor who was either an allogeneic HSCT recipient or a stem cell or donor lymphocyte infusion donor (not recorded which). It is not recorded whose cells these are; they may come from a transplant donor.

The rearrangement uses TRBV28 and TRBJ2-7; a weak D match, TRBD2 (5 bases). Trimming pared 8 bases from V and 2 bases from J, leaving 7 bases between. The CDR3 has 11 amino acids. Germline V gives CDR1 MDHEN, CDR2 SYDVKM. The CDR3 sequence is CASFGTYEQYF. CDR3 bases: TGTGCCAGCTTCGGGACCTACGAGCAGTACTTC. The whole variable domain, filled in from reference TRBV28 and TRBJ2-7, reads DVKVTQSSRYLVKRTGEKVFLECVQDMDHENMFWYRQDPGLGLRLIYFSYDVKMKEKGDIPEGYSVSREKKERFSLILESASTNQTSMYLCASFGTYEQYFGPGTRLTVT.

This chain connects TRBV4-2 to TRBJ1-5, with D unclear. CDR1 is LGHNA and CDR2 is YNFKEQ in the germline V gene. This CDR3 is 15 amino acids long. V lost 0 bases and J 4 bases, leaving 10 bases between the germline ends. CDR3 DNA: TGTGCCAGCAGCCAAGATGGGCAGCGAAATCAGCCCCAGCATTTT. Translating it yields CASSQDGQRNQPQHF.

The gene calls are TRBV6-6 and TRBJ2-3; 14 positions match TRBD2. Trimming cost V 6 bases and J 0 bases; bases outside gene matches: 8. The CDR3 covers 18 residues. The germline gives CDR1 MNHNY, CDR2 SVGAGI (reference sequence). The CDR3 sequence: CASSPRLAGGPSTDTQYF. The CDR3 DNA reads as TGTGCCAGCAGCCCCCGACTAGCGGGAGGGCCTAGCACAGATACGCAGTATTTT.

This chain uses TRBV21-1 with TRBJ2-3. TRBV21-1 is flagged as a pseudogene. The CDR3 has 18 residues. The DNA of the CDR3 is TGTGCCAGCAGCGCTTCCTGGAGACCTGACTCTAGCACAGATACGCAGTATTTT. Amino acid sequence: CASSASWRPDSSTDTQYF.

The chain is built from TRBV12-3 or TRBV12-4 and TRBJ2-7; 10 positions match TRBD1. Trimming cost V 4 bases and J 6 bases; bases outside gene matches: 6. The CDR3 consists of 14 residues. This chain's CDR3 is CASSYRDRGFEQYF. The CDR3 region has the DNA TGTGCCAGCAGTTACCGGGACAGGGGATTCGAGCAGTACTTC.

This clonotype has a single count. Here the CDR3 DNA reads TGCAGTGCCGGACCCGGGACAGGGAGGAACACTGAAGCTTTCTTT. The encoded protein is CSAGPGTGRNTEAFF. V gene TRBV20-1 combines with J gene TRBJ1-1; 9 nucleotides line up with TRBD1. From germline, CDR1 is DFQATT and CDR2 SNEGSKA (reference sequence). This CDR3 comprises 15 residues. The ends lost 6 bases at V and 1 base at J; junction bases unmatched: 9.

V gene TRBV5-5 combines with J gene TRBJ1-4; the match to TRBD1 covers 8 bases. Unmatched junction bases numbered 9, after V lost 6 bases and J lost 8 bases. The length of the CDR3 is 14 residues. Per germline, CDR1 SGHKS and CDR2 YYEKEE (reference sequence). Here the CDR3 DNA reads TGTGCCAGCACCAGGGGGCGAGCCGGGGAAAAACTGTTTTTT. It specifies CASTRGRAGEKLFF.